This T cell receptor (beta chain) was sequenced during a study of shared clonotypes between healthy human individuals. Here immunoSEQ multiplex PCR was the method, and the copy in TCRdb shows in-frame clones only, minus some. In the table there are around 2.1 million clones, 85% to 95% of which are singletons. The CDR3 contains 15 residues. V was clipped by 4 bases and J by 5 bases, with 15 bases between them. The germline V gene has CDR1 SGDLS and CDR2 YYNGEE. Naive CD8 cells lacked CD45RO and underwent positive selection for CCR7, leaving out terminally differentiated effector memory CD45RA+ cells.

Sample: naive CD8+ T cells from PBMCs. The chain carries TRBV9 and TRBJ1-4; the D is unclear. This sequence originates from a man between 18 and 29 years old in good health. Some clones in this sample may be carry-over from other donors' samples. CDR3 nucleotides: TGTGCCAGCAGCTCCGCCCCGGGCCGCAATGAAAAACTGTTTTTT. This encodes CASSSAPGRNEKLFF.